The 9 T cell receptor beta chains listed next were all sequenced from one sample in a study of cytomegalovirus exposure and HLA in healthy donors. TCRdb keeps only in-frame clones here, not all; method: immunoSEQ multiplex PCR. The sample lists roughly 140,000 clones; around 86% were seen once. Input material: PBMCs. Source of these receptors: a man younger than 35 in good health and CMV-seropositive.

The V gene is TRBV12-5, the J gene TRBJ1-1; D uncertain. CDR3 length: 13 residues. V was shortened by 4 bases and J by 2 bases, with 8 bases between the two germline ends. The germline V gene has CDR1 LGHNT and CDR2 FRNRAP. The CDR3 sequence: CASGSERNTEAFF. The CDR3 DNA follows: TGTGCTAGTGGTTCCGAGCGAAACACTGAAGCTTTCTTT. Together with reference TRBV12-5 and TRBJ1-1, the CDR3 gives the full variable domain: DARVTQTPRHKVTEMGQEVTMRCQPILGHNTVFWYRQTMMQGLELLAYFRNRAPLDDSGMPKDRFSAEMPDATLATLKIQPSEPRDSAVYFCASGSERNTEAFFGQGTRLTVV.

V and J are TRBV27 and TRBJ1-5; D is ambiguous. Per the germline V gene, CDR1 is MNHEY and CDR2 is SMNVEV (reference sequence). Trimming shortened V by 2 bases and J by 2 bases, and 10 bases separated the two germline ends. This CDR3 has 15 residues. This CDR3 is CASSLIGKGNQPQHF. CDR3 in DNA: TGTGCCAGCAGTTTAATCGGGAAGGGCAATCAGCCCCAGCATTTT.

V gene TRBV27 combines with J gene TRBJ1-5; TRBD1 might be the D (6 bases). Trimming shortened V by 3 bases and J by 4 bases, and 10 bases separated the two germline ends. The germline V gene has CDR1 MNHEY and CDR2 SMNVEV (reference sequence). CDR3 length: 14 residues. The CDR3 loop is CASSFAGDNQPQHF. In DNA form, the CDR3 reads TGTGCCAGCAGTTTTGCAGGGGATAATCAGCCCCAGCATTTT.

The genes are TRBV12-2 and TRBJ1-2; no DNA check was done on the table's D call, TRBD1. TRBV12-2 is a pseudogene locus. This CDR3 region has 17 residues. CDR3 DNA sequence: TGTGCAAGTCGCCACAAGAGACAGGGTAGTGTGAGCTATGGCTACACCTTC. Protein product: CASRHKRQGSVSYGYTF.

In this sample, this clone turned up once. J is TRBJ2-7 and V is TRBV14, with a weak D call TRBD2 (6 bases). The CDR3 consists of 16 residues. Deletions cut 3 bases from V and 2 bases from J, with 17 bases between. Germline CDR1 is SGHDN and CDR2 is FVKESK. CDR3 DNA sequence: TGTGCCAGCAGCCATAGTCGGGGGAAGGGCCCCTACGAGCAGTACTTC. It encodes CASSHSRGKGPYEQYF. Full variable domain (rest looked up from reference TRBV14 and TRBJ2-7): EAGVTQFPSHSVIEKGQTVTLRCDPISGHDNLYWYRRVMGKEIKFLLHFVKESKQDESGMPNNRFLAERTGGTYSTLKVQPAELEDSGVYFCASSHSRGKGPYEQYFGPGTRLTVT.

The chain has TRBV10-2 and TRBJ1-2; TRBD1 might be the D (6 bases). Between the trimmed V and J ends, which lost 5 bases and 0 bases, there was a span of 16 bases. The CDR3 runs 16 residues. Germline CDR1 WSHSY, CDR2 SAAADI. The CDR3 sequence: CASSRVQGLANYGYTF. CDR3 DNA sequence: TGCGCCAGCAGTAGGGTACAGGGCCTTGCTAACTATGGCTACACCTTC.

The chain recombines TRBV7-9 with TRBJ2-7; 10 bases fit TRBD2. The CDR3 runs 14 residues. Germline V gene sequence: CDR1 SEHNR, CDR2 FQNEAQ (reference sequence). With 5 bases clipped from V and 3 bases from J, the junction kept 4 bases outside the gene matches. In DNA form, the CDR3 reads TGTGCCAGCAGCCCCCGGACTAGCGGCTACGAGCAGTACTTC. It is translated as CASSPRTSGYEQYF.

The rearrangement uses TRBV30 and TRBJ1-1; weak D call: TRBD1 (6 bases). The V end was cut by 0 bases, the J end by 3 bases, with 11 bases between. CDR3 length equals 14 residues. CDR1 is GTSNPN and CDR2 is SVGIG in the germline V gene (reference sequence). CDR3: CAWSVLGAYTEAFF. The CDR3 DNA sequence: TGTGCCTGGAGTGTACTGGGGGCGTACACTGAAGCTTTCTTT.

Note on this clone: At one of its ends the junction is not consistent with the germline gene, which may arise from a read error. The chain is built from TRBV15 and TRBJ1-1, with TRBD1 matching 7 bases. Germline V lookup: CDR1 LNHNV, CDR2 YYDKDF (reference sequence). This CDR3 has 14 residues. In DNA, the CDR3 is TGTGCCACCAGCGTCGGGACAGCGAACGCTGAAGCTTTCTTT. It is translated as CATSVGTANAEAFF.